These 23 T cell receptor beta chains originate from one sample sequenced in a study. From the RT-PCR reads, TCRdb called clonotypes with MiXCR, one entry per CDR3 protein. Of about 700,000 distinct CDR3 sequences listed, 11% to 15% are singletons. The sample taken for sequencing was memory CD4+ T cells from blood. Receptors were obtained from a female donor in good health, serving as a healthy control.

The chain uses TRBV13 and TRBJ2-7; tentatively, D is TRBD2 (5 bases). Per the germline V gene, CDR1 is PRHDT and CDR2 is FYEKMQ (reference sequence). This CDR3 contains 14 residues. V was pared by 0 bases and J by 5 bases, with 11 bases between. CDR3 DNA sequence: TGTGCCAGCAGCTTAGGAGGAGGTGGCGACGAGCAGTACTTC. This gives the protein CASSLGGGGDEQYF.

This clonotype occurred a few times. The CDR3 region is CASSPRGQGSGGYTF. In nucleotides, the CDR3 is TGTGCCAGCAGCCCTAGAGGACAGGGGTCAGGGGGCTACACCTTC. The genes are TRBV11-2 and TRBJ1-2; TRBD1 matches at 9 bases. The germline CDR1 and CDR2 sequences are SGHAT and FQNNGV. V shed 5 bases and J 8 bases; nucleotides not matched to a gene: 12. This CDR3 comprises 15 residues.

This clonotype was picked up many times. This chain connects TRBV12-3 or TRBV12-4 to TRBJ1-5, with TRBD1 identical over 7 bases. The V gene end was trimmed by 7 bases and the J gene end by 3 bases; junction bases not matched to a gene: 9. CDR3 length equals 15 residues. CDR3 sequence reads: CASTTGQLFNQPQHF. In nucleotides, the CDR3 is TGTGCCAGCACCACGGGACAGCTCTTCAATCAGCCCCAGCATTTT.

This clonotype has a count of ten or more. V is TRBV12-3 or TRBV12-4 and J is TRBJ1-3; no reliable D call. V gave up 6 bases and J gave up 3 bases, with 6 bases separating them. The CDR3 spans 12 residues. The CDR3 DNA reads as TGTGCCAGCAGCCGAGTTGGAAACACCATATATTTT. It codes for CASSRVGNTIYF.

In this sample, this clonotype turned up a few times. The chain combines TRBV4-1 with TRBJ1-5; D gene ambiguous. The V gene's germline CDR1 is MGHRA and CDR2 YSYEKL. The CDR3 runs to 15 residues. Trimming took 0 bases from V and 3 from J, leaving 9 bases between them. The CDR3: CASSQDGLNNQPQHF. The CDR3 region has the DNA TGCGCCAGCAGCCAAGATGGTCTGAACAATCAGCCCCAGCATTTT.

The genes are TRBV12-3 or TRBV12-4 and TRBJ1-5; TRBD1 is a possible D gene (5 bases). V lost 3 bases to trimming and J lost 4 bases, with 10 bases between them. The CDR3 is 14 amino acids. DNA of the CDR3: TGTGCCAGCAGTTTCCAGGGCTATAATCAGCCCCAGCATTTT. This codes for CASSFQGYNQPQHF.

This clonotype was observed at least ten times. V gene TRBV7-3 combines with J gene TRBJ2-3, with TRBD2 as a possible D gene (6 bases). Germline loops: CDR1 SGHTA, CDR2 FQGTGA. Trimming took off 5 bases at V and 7 bases at J, with 10 bases between the two ends. The CDR3 consists of 12 residues. CDR3 sequence (DNA): TGTGCCAGCAGCCCCGCGGGGTATACGCAGTATTTT. Amino acids: CASSPAGYTQYF.

In this sample, this clonotype turned up many times. At one of its ends the junction is not consistent with the germline gene, which may arise from a read error. The rearrangement links TRBV6-2 or TRBV6-3 to TRBJ2-7; a possible D gene is TRBD1 (6 bases). Germline loops: CDR1 MNHEY, CDR2 SVGEGT. This CDR3 is built from 14 residues. CDR3 coding DNA: TGTGCCAGCAGTTCCACTTACGAGTCAGGGGACGTCCATTTC. Amino acid sequence: CASSSTYESGDVHF.

This clonotype was found many times. The chain joins TRBV12-3 or TRBV12-4 to TRBJ2-5; TRBD1 matches at 7 bases. J lost 1 base, V lost 3 bases, and 11 bases had no gene match. This CDR3 spans 17 amino acids. CDR3 sequence (DNA): TGTGCCAGCAGTTTGGGACAGTTCGGTAATTTCCAAGAGACCCAGTACTTC. This encodes CASSLGQFGNFQETQYF.

This clonotype was seen a few times. The chain employs TRBV30 and TRBJ2-7, with D unclear. CDR1 and CDR2 from the germline V gene are GTSNPN and SVGIG (reference sequence). V lost 4 bases to trimming and J lost 5 bases, with 15 bases between them. This CDR3 spans 13 amino acids. CDR3 protein: CAWTNGDSHEQYF. For the CDR3, the DNA is TGTGCCTGGACCAATGGGGATTCCCACGAGCAGTACTTC. The full variable domain, rest sourced from reference TRBV30 and TRBJ2-7, is SQTIHQWPATLVQPVGSPLSLECTVEGTSNPNLYWYRQAAGRGLQLLFYSVGIGQISSEVPQNLSASRPQDRQFILSSKKLLLSDSGFYLCAWTNGDSHEQYFGPGTRLTVT.

The J gene is TRBJ2-5, the V gene TRBV7-3, with 10 nucleotides matching TRBD2. This CDR3 comprises 15 residues. The trim removed 6 bases at V and 1 base at J, leaving 5 bases unmatched. Germline V gene sequence: CDR1 SGHTA, CDR2 FQGTGA. The CDR3 reads CASRSGTSVQETQYF. The CDR3 nucleotides are TGTGCCAGCAGGAGCGGGACTAGCGTCCAAGAGACCCAGTACTTC.

This clonotype turned up a few times. The rearrangement links TRBV27 to TRBJ2-5; TRBD2 matches 14 bases. V gave up 5 bases and J gave up 4 bases; unmatched junction bases: 6. The CDR3 spans 16 residues. The germline V gene encodes CDR1 MNHEY and CDR2 SMNVEV (reference sequence). CDR3: CASSTGLAGVRETQYF. The CDR3 DNA reads TGTGCCAGCAGTACGGGACTAGCGGGAGTACGAGAGACCCAGTACTTC.

This clonotype was seen ten or more times. The chain is built from TRBV12-3 or TRBV12-4 and TRBJ2-2; D unclear. V shed 2 bases and J shed 6 bases, with 10 bases lying between them. This CDR3 spans 14 amino acids. CDR3 nucleotide sequence: TGTGCCAGCAGTTTAAGTGGTGGAGCCGGGGAGCTGTTTTTT. Amino acid sequence: CASSLSGGAGELFF.

The CDR3 reads CASSYSGTGVNEQFF. In DNA form, the CDR3 reads TGTGCCAGCAGCTACTCCGGGACAGGAGTCAATGAGCAGTTCTTC. The chain is built from TRBV11-3 and TRBJ2-1; the match to TRBD1 covers 8 bases. The germline V gene encodes CDR1 SGHNT and CDR2 YENEEA. V trimming: 4 bases; J trimming: 6 bases; junction bases outside the gene matches: 8. The CDR3 runs to 15 residues.

This clonotype was seen many times. For the CDR3, the DNA is TGCGCCAGCAGCCCCACTCCGGCCGGGCTAATCGGTGGCTACACCTTC. Translating it yields CASSPTPAGLIGGYTF. V and J are TRBV4-3 and TRBJ1-2, with D hard to call. V was trimmed by 4 bases and J by 7 bases, leaving 22 bases between them. The CDR3 has 16 amino acids. Germline assignment: CDR1 LGHNA and CDR2 YSLEER.

In this sample, this clonotype turned up a few times. The genes are TRBV6-1 and TRBJ2-1; no reliable D call. The germline CDR1 and CDR2 sequences are MNHNS and SASEGT. The CDR3 has 14 residues. V gave up 4 bases and J gave up 4 bases, with 11 bases separating them. The CDR3 sequence: CASSGERRYNEQFF. CDR3 bases: TGTGCCAGCAGTGGGGAAAGGAGATACAATGAGCAGTTCTTC.

This clonotype has only a few counts. This chain uses TRBV10-3 with TRBJ2-7; the D gene is possibly TRBD1 (5 bases). V dropped 1 base and J dropped 3 bases, with 13 bases sitting between them. Per the germline V gene, CDR1 is ENHRY and CDR2 is SYGVKD. The CDR3 sequence is 15 residues long. The CDR3 nucleotides are TGTGCCATCAGTGAGTTTCCAGGGTCGGGCTACGAGCAGTACTTC. Translating gives CAISEFPGSGYEQYF.

This clonotype was recorded a few times. This chain joins TRBV28 and TRBJ2-2; 12 bases fit TRBD2. The CDR3 runs to 17 residues. CDR1 and CDR2 from the germline V gene are MDHEN and SYDVKM. V shed 1 base and J 5 bases; nucleotides not matched to a gene: 5. The CDR3 nucleotides are TGTGCCAGCAGTTTATCTAGCGGGAGGGCCTCGACCGGGGAGCTGTTTTTT. Translation gives CASSLSSGRASTGELFF.

The chain couples TRBV20-1 to TRBJ2-5; D possibly corresponds to TRBD2 (5 bases). The ends were cut back, 0 bases at V and 5 bases at J, with 13 bases in the middle. The CDR3 consists of 14 residues. CDR1 DFQATT and CDR2 SNEGSKA come from the germline V gene (reference sequence). CDR3 loop: CSARDGLAGETQYF. In nucleotides, the CDR3 is TGCAGTGCTAGAGATGGGCTAGCTGGGGAGACCCAGTACTTC.

The chain carries TRBV27 and TRBJ1-3, with D hard to call. CDR1 is MNHEY and CDR2 is SMNVEV in the germline V gene (reference sequence). Trimming stripped 3 bases from V and 3 bases from J, with 6 bases between. This CDR3 region has 13 residues. The chain's CDR3 is CASSFGYGNTIYF. As DNA, the CDR3 is TGTGCCAGCAGTTTCGGGTATGGAAACACCATATATTTT.

V gene TRBV3-1 combines with J gene TRBJ2-2; D might be TRBD2 (6 bases). Germline values: CDR1 LGHDT, CDR2 YNNKEL (reference sequence). The V and J ends lost 0 bases and 5 bases respectively, with 7 bases between them. The CDR3 has 14 residues. As DNA, the CDR3 is TGTGCCAGCAGCCAAGATGGAGGGACCGGGGAGCTGTTTTTT. Translated, it gives CASSQDGGTGELFF.

This chain connects TRBV7-9 to TRBJ2-3; 13 bases align to TRBD2. Trimming cost V 11 bases and J 0 bases; bases outside gene matches: 11. The germline gives CDR1 SEHNR, CDR2 FQNEAQ (reference sequence). The CDR3 covers 17 residues. CDR3 nucleotide sequence: TGTGCCGACACCATATTGGGACTAGCGGGAAGCACAGATACGCAGTATTTT. Encoded protein: CADTILGLAGSTDTQYF.

This chain uses TRBV6-5 with TRBJ1-2; 7 bases match TRBD1. Germline CDR1 reads MNHEY; CDR2 reads SVGAGI. After removal of 8 bases from V and 4 bases from J, the junction contained 4 bases not matched to a gene. The CDR3 loop spans 12 amino acids. The CDR3 loop is CASLTGAYGYTF. The CDR3 DNA reads TGTGCCAGCCTAACAGGGGCCTATGGCTACACCTTC.